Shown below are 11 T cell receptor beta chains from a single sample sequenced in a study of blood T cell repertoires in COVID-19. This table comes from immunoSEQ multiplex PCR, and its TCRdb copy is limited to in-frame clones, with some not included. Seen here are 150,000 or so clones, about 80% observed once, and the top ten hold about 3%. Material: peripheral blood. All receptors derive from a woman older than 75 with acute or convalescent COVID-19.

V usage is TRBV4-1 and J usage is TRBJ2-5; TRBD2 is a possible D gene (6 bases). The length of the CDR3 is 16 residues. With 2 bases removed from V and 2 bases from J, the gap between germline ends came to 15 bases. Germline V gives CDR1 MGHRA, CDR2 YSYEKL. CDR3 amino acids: CASSQSMVAEQETQYF. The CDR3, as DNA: TGCGCCAGCAGCCAATCGATGGTAGCGGAACAAGAGACCCAGTACTTC.

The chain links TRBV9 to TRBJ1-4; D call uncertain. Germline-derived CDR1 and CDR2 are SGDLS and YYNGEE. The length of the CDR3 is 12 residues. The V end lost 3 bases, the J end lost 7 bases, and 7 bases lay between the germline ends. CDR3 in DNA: TGTGCCAGCAGCGGCTCGGGTGAAAAACTGTTTTTT. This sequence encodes CASSGSGEKLFF.

CDR3 DNA sequence: TGTGCCAGGACTCGAGACCTTTCCGGCTACACCTTC. Translating it yields CARTRDLSGYTF. The V call is TRBV12-3 or TRBV12-4, the J call TRBJ1-2, with D unresolved. Trimming took off 9 bases at V and 8 bases at J, with 16 bases between the two ends. The CDR3 covers 12 residues.

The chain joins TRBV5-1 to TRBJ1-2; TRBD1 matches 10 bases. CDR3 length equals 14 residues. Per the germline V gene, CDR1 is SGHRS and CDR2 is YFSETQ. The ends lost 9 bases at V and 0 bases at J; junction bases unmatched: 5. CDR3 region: CATRQGAANYGYTF. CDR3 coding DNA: TGCGCCACAAGACAGGGGGCCGCTAACTATGGCTACACCTTC.

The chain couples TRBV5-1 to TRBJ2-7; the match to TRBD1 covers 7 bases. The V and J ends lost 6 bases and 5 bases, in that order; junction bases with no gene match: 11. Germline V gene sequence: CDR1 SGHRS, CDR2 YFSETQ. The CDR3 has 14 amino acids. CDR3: CASTRDRPRDEQYF. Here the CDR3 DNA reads TGCGCCAGCACCCGGGACAGACCACGAGACGAGCAGTACTTC.

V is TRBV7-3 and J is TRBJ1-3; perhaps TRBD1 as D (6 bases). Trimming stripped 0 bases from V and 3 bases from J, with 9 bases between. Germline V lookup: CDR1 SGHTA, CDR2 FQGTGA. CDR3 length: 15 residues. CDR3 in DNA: TGTGCCAGCAGCTTAACGCCAGGGGTTGGAAACACCATATATTTT. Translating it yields CASSLTPGVGNTIYF. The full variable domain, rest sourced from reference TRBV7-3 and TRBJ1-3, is GAGVSQTPSNKVTEKGKYVELRCDPISGHTALYWYRQSLGQGPEFLIYFQGTGAADDSGLPNDRFFAVRPEGSVSTLKIQRTERGDSAVYLCASSLTPGVGNTIYFGEGSWLTVV.

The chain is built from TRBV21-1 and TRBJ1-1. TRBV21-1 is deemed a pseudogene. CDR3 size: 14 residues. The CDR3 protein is CASSKGRGGTEAFF. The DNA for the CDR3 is TGTGCCAGCAGCAAAGGAAGGGGGGGCACTGAAGCTTTCTTT.

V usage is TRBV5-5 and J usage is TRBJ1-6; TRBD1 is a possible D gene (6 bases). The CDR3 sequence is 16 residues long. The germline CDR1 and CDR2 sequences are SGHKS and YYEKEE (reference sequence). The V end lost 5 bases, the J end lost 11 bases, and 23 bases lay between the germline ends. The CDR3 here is CASRPDSDPRNPPLHF. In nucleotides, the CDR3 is TGTGCCAGCAGACCGGACAGCGACCCCCGGAATCCACCCCTCCACTTT.

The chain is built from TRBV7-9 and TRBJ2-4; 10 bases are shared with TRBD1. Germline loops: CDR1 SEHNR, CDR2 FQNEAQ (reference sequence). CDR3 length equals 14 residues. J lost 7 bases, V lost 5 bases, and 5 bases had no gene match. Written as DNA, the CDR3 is TGTGCCAGCAGCCCCCAGGGACAGGGGAACATTCAGTACTTC. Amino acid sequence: CASSPQGQGNIQYF.

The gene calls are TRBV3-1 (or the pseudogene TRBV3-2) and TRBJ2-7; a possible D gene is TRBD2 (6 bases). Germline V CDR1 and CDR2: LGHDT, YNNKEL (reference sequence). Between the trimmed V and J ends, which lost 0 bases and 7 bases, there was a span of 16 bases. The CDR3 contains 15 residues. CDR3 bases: TGTGCCAGCAGCCAAGATTTAGCGGATACTAGAGAGCAGTACTTC. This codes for CASSQDLADTREQYF.

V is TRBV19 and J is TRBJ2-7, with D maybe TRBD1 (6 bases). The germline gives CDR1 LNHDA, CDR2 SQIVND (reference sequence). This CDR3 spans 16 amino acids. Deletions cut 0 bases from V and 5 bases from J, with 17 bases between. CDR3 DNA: TGTGCCAGTAGTATAGATCTAGGGCAGGGGATCAACGAGCAGTACTTC. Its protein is CASSIDLGQGINEQYF.